This TCR beta chain was captured in a study of T cells in Graves' hyperthyroidism and ophthalmopathy. Findings and caveats of the study: Most clonotypes expanded in the thyroid (above 0.001) were also present in blood. Ophthalmopathy onset followed model prediction by a median about seven months.

This clonotype occurred a few times. Its antigen remains unknown. This CDR3 contains 17 residues. The junction had 8 bases not matched to a gene; V was cut back by 0 bases and J by 5 bases. Per germline, CDR1 SGHRS and CDR2 YFSETQ. Ophthalmopathy patients showed a Clinical Activity Score of at least 3, NOSPECS grade of at least 4 and duration under 3 months. Diagnoses were established using clinical symptoms, serum thyroxine and TRAb, thyroid ultrasound and orbital computed tomography. TCR beta CDR3 sequences were amplified from RNA transcripts. An initial round of RT-PCR targeting the TCR CDR3 relied on the HTBI primer set. TCRdb itself ran the multiplex PCR reads through MiXCR, one entry per CDR3 protein. The sample records about 500,000 distinct CDR3 sequences, under 20% being singletons.

This receptor was obtained from a young woman with Graves' ophthalmopathy. The chain links TRBV5-1 to TRBJ2-2, with 9 bases that match TRBD1. Sequencing used blood. CDR3 bases: TGCGCCAGCAGCTTGGCCCCGACAGGGGGACGGACCGGGGAGCTGTTTTTT. Translation: CASSLAPTGGRTGELFF.